This T cell receptor beta chain was documented in a study of CD8+CD57+ T cells in acquired aplastic anemia. Profiling of TCR beta VDJ combinations and CDR3 sequences used genomic DNA as template. MiXCR, run by TCRdb on the reads, gives a single entry per CDR3 protein. The sample holds approximately 160,000 distinct CDR3 sequences; roughly 50% are singletons and the top ten take roughly 3.2%. The V and J ends lost 1 base and 9 bases respectively, with 10 bases between them. The CDR3 is 13 residues long. Germline CDR1 and CDR2: SGHDN and FVKESK. Patients who underwent sequencing had shown CD8+CD57+ cell expansion by flow cytometry. In its sample, this clonotype was seen many times.

The V gene is TRBV14, the J gene TRBJ2-1, with D tentatively TRBD2 (6 bases). The receptor was isolated from a human donor with aplastic anemia. Sequencing was performed on sorted CD4+, CD8+, or CD8+CD57+ T cells (not recorded which) from PBMCs. Written as DNA, the CDR3 is TGTGCCAGCAGCCAAGTTCGGGGAGGTGAGCAGTTCTTC. Its protein is CASSQVRGGEQFF.